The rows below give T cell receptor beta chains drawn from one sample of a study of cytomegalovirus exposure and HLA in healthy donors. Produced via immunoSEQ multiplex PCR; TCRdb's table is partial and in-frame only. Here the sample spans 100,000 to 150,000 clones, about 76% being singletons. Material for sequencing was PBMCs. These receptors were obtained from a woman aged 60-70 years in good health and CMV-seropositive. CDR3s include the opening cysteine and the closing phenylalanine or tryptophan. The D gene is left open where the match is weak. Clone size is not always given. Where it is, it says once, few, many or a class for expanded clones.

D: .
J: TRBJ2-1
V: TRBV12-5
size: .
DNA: TGTGCTAGTGGAACCGGGAGCCGGAGTGAGCAGTTCTTC
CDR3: CASGTGSRSEQFF

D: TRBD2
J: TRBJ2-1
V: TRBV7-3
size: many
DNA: TGTGCCAGCAGCCTAGGACTAGCGAATGAGCAGTTCTTC
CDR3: CASSLGLANEQFF

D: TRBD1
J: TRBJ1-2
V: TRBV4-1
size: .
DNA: TGCGCCAGCAGCCAAGTTGGGACAGGAGCTTATGGCTACACCTTC
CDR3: CASSQVGTGAYGYTF

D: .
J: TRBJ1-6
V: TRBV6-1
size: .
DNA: TGTGCCAGCACAAGGGGGATCGCCTATAATTCACCCCTCCACTTT
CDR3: CASTRGIAYNSPLHF

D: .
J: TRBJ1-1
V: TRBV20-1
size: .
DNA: TGCAGTGCTACGGGGAACACTGAAGCTTTCTTT
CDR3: CSATGNTEAFF

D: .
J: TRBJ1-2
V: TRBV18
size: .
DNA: TGTGCCAGCTCGCAACAGGGTGTGGAAAGCTATGGCTACACCTTC
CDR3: CASSQQGVESYGYTF

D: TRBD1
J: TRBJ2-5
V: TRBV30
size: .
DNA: TGTGCCTGGTTGACAGGGTTAGAGACCCAGTACTTC
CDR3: CAWLTGLETQYF

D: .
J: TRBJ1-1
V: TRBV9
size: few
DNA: TGTGCCAGCAGTCAGCGGTCCGGGAACACTGAAGCTTTCTTT
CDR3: CASSQRSGNTEAFF

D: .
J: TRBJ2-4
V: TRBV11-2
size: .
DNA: TGTGCCAGCAGCTTAGTTGCGGGCCGGAGAAAACACATTCAGTACTTC
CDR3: CASSLVAGRRKHIQYF

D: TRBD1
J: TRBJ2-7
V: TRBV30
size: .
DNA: TGTGCCTGGAGTGTCGGGACAGGGAACGAGCAGTACTTC
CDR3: CAWSVGTGNEQYF

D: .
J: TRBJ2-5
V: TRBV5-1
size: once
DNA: TGCGCCAGTAACCAGGGGAACCAAGAGACCCAGTACTTC
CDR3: CASNQGNQETQYF

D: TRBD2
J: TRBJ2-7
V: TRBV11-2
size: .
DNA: TGTGCCAGCAGCTTAGGAGCGGGAGCGGGAGGTCGCGAGCAGTACTTC
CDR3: CASSLGAGAGGREQYF

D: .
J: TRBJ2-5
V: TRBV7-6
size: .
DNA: TGTGCCAGCAGCTTAGGGCAGGTGGAGACCCAGTACTTC
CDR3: CASSLGQVETQYF

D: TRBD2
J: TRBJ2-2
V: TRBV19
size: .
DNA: TGTGCCAGTAGACGACTAGCGGGAGCGAACACCGGGGAGCTGTTTTTT
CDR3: CASRRLAGANTGELFF

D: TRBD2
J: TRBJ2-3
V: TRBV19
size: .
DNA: TGTGCCAGTAGTACCCCATCCCGACTAGCGGGCACAGATACGCAGTATTTT
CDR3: CASSTPSRLAGTDTQYF

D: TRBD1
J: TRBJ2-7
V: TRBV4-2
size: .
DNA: TGTGCCAGCAGCCAAACTTCCGGACAGGGGGCTTACGAGCAGTACTTC
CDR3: CASSQTSGQGAYEQYF

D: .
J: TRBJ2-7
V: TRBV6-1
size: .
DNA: TGTGCCAGCAGTGTAAGGACGGCGGGGGCTTACGAGCAGTACTTC
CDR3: CASSVRTAGAYEQYF

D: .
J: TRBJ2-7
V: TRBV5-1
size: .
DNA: TGCGCCAGCAGCGTTGACTCCTACGAGCAGTACTTC
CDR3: CASSVDSYEQYF

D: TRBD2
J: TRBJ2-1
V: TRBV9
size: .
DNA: TGTGCCAGCAGCGTAGCCCTAGCGGGGGTCAATGAGCAGTTCTTC
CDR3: CASSVALAGVNEQFF

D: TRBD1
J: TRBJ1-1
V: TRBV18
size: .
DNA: TGTGCCAGCTCACCACGGGTCGGGACAGGGTCCAACACTGAAGCTTTCTTT
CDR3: CASSPRVGTGSNTEAFF

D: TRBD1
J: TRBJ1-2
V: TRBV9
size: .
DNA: TGTGCCAGCAGCGTAGAAGGACAGGGGGCGCGGGGCTACACCTTC
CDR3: CASSVEGQGARGYTF

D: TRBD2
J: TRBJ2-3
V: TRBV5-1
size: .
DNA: TGCGCCAGCAGCTTTGGGAGTCTAGCGGGCGCCACAGATATGCAGTATTTT
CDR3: CASSFGSLAGATDMQYF

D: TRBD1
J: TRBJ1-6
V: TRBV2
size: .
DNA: TGTGCCAGCGGGGACAGGGAATACTCACCCCTCCACTTT
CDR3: CASGDREYSPLHF

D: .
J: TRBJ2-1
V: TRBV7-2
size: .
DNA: TGTGCCAGCAGCCCCTACTACAGGGATGAGCAGTTCTTC
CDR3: CASSPYYRDEQFF

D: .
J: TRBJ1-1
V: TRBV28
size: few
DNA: TGTGCCAGCAGAGATACTGTGTACACTGAAGCTTTCTTT
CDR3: CASRDTVYTEAFF

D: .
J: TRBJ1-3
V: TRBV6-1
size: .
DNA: TGTGCCAGCATTCTGGGCGGGCTCGAAGGAAACACCATATATTTT
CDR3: CASILGGLEGNTIYF

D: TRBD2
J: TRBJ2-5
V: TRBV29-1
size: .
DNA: TGCAGCGTTCCCCCCGGGACTAGCGGGAGAGATGGAGAGACCCAGTACTTC
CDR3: CSVPPGTSGRDGETQYF

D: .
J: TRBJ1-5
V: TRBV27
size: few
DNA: TGTGCCAGCAGTTTATTGTCGTCTGAGAGTCAGCCCCAGCATTTT
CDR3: CASSLLSSESQPQHF

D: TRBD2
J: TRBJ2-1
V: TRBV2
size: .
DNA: TGTGCCAGCAGACCACTAGCGGGTTATTACAATGAGCAGTTCTTC
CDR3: CASRPLAGYYNEQFF

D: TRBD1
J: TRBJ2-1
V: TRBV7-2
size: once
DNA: TGTGCCAGCGGCACGGGACAGAACAATGAGCAGTTCTTC
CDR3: CASGTGQNNEQFF

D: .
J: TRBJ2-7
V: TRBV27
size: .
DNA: TGTGCCAGTTTTACGGACGAGCAGTACTTC
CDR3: CASFTDEQYF

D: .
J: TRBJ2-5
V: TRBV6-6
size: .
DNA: TGTGCCAGCAGCCGGAACAGGGTGGAGGAGACCCAGTACTTC
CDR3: CASSRNRVEETQYF

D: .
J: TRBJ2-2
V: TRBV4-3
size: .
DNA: TGCGCCAGCAGCCAAGACGTCGGGAGTGTCACCGGGGAGCTGTTTTTT
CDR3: CASSQDVGSVTGELFF

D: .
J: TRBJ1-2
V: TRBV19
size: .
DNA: TGTGCCAGTAGTAAAGACAGGAACCCCAACTATGGCTACACCTTC
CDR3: CASSKDRNPNYGYTF

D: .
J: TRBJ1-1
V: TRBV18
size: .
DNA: TGTGCCAGCTCCCCCCAGAGGGAGAACACTGAAGCTTTCTTT
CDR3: CASSPQRENTEAFF

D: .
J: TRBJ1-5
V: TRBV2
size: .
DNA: TGTGCCAGCACGACAGGTCTCAATCAGCCCCAGCATTTT
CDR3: CASTTGLNQPQHF

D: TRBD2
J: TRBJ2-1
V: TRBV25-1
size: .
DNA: TGTGCCAGCAGTGAATATACTAGCGGGAGCTTCTCCTACAATGAGCAGTTCTTC
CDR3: CASSEYTSGSFSYNEQFF

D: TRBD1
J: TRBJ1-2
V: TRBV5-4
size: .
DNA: TGTGCCAGCAGCCCGAACTTGGGACAGGGGGCCTATGGCTACACCTTC
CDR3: CASSPNLGQGAYGYTF

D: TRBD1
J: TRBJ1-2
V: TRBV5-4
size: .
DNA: TGTGCCAGCAGCTTTCTGGACAGGGGCGACTATGGCTACACCTTC
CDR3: CASSFLDRGDYGYTF

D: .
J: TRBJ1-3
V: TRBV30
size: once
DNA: TGTGCCTGGAGTGCAGGGTCTGGAAACACCATATATTTT
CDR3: CAWSAGSGNTIYF

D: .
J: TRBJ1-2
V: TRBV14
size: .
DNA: TGTGCCAGCAGCCAAGGACTCTCTGGGAGAGGCTACACCTTC
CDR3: CASSQGLSGRGYTF

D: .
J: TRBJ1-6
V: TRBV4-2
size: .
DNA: TGTGCCAGCAGCCTTGCGGGGACTTATAATTCACCCCTCCACTTT
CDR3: CASSLAGTYNSPLHF

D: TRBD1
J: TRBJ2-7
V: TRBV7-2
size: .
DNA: TGTGCCAGCAGGGATACAGACAGGGGGTACGAGCAGTACTTC
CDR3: CASRDTDRGYEQYF

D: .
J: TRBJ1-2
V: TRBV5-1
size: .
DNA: TGCGCCAGCAGCTTGCTCGGGACAATCCAGGCAGCTAACTATGGCTACACCTTC
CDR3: CASSLLGTIQAANYGYTF

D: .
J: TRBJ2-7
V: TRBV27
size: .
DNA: TGTGCCAGCAGCGAAGGGGGGGTTGCACCCTACTACGAGCAGTACTTC
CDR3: CASSEGGVAPYYEQYF

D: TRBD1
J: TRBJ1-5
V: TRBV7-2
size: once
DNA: TGTGCCAGCAGCCTTTCCGTATTTGGACAGGGATTCGATCAGCCCCAGCATTTT
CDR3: CASSLSVFGQGFDQPQHF

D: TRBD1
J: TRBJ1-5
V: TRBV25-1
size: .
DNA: TGTGCCAGCAGTGATGCCGCAGGGGGTCGGCCCCAGCATTTT
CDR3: CASSDAAGGRPQHF